The 9 T cell receptor beta chains below were found in one sample sequenced in a study of blood T cell repertoires in COVID-19. This table comes from immunoSEQ multiplex PCR, and its TCRdb copy is limited to in-frame clones, with some not included. Seen here are around 92,000 clones, about 82% observed once, and the top ten hold 13%. The sequencing sample was made of peripheral blood. The receptor set was obtained from an older woman in a cohort sampled during active or convalescent COVID-19.

The chain is built from TRBV9 and TRBJ1-1; the match to TRBD1 covers 9 bases. The CDR3 runs to 15 residues. Looked up from germline, CDR1 is SGDLS and CDR2 is YYNGEE. The V gene end was trimmed by 0 bases and the J gene end by 6 bases; junction bases not matched to a gene: 6. The CDR3 region is CASSVDPGQGAEAFF. The CDR3 coding sequence is TGTGCCAGCAGCGTAGATCCGGGACAGGGAGCTGAAGCTTTCTTT. Full variable domain (remainder filled in from reference TRBV9 and TRBJ1-1): DSGVTQTPKHLITATGQRVTLRCSPRSGDLSVYWYQQSLDQGLQFLIQYYNGEERAKGNILERFSAQQFPDLHSELNLSSLELGDSALYFCASSVDPGQGAEAFFGQGTRLTVV.

The gene calls are TRBV19 and TRBJ1-4; tentatively, D is TRBD1 (6 bases). Trimming pared 7 bases from V and 4 bases from J, leaving 13 bases between. The CDR3 loop spans 14 amino acids. Germline CDR1 is LNHDA and CDR2 is SQIVND (reference sequence). CDR3 sequence (DNA): TGTGCCAGTAAAAAGGACAGCCATAATGAAAAACTGTTTTTT. Its translation: CASKKDSHNEKLFF.

The count of this clone is one. The chain joins TRBV29-1 to TRBJ2-1; 13 bases align to TRBD2. Germline V gene data show CDR1 as SQVTM and CDR2 as ANQGSEA. The junction had 14 bases not matched to a gene; V was cut back by 7 bases and J by 2 bases. This CDR3 spans 18 amino acids. CDR3 loop: CSAAGTSGGALPYNEQFF. CDR3 nucleotide sequence: TGCAGCGCTGCGGGCACTAGCGGGGGGGCGCTCCCCTACAATGAGCAGTTCTTC.

The chain has TRBV27 and TRBJ2-7; 13 bases map to TRBD2. Per germline, CDR1 MNHEY and CDR2 SMNVEV (reference sequence). This CDR3 comprises 14 residues. V trimming: 6 bases; J trimming: 4 bases; junction bases outside the gene matches: 3. The CDR3 reads CASSILAGGYEQYF. The CDR3 region has the DNA TGTGCCAGCAGCATACTAGCGGGGGGGTACGAGCAGTACTTC.

The chain uses TRBV28 and TRBJ1-4; 8 positions agree with TRBD1. CDR1 and CDR2 from the germline V gene are MDHEN and SYDVKM. This CDR3 comprises 16 residues. V shed 5 bases, J shed 7 bases, and the junction held 12 bases outside the gene matches. This chain's CDR3 is CASSPQGAGVVEKLFF. The CDR3 DNA sequence: TGTGCCAGCAGTCCGCAGGGGGCGGGGGTGGTTGAAAAACTGTTTTTT.

V gene TRBV18 combines with J gene TRBJ1-2; D may be TRBD1 (6 bases). The germline V gene encodes CDR1 KGHSH and CDR2 LQKENI. V was clipped by 2 bases and J by 5 bases, with 12 bases between them. This CDR3 comprises 14 residues. CDR3 protein: CASSPSRGPYGYTF. CDR3 bases: TGTGCCAGCTCACCATCCAGGGGCCCTTATGGCTACACCTTC. The complete variable domain, with remaining parts taken from reference TRBV18 and TRBJ1-2, reads NAGVMQNPRHLVRRRGQEARLRCSPMKGHSHVYWYRQLPEEGLKFMVYLQKENIIDESGMPKERFSAEFPKEGPSILRIQQVVRGDSAAYFCASSPSRGPYGYTFGSGTRLTVV.

This sequence joins TRBV5-1 and TRBJ1-1; TRBD1 matches 7 bases. There are 13 residues in the CDR3. Germline CDR1 SGHRS, CDR2 YFSETQ. With 4 bases clipped from V and 5 bases from J, the junction kept 5 bases outside the gene matches. The CDR3 spells CASSPGQRTEAFF. CDR3 sequence (DNA): TGCGCCAGCAGCCCGGGACAGAGAACTGAAGCTTTCTTT.

J is TRBJ2-7 and V is TRBV20-1, with D uncertain. Per germline, CDR1 DFQATT and CDR2 SNEGSKA (reference sequence). V dropped 5 bases and J dropped 4 bases, with 6 bases sitting between them. The CDR3 has 10 residues. CDR3 nucleotide sequence: TGCAGTGCTTCCCAGTACGAGCAGTACTTC. Amino acid sequence: CSASQYEQYF.

The V call is TRBV7-8, the J call TRBJ1-3, with 7 bases lining up with TRBD1. Germline V gene lookup returns CDR1 SGHVS and CDR2 FQNEAQ. Germline trimming cut 0 bases from V and 0 bases from J; bases unmatched to any gene: 11. The CDR3 runs 19 residues. This CDR3 is CASSLAPTWDSFSGNTIYF. The CDR3 nucleotides read TGTGCCAGCAGCTTAGCTCCGACCTGGGACAGCTTCTCTGGAAACACCATATATTTT.